This T cell receptor (beta chain) was sequenced during a study of blood T cell repertoires in COVID-19 (TCRdb year 2020). About the investigation overall: Samples covering the acute and convalescent phases of COVID-19 were provided by collaborators in the United States, Italy and Spain. The material from the prospective study consisted of cDNA or gDNA derived from T cells, B-cell-depleted T cells, or PBMCs. Deeply sampled blood TCRbeta repertoires from subjects exposed to, actively infected with, or recovered from COVID-19 were included in the dataset. The repertoires were made available in a free public database intended to serve as a resource for research on the immune response to SARS-CoV-2. The samples were drawn from the first 160 participants of the ongoing ImmuneRACE study and from 1,254 subjects provided by 6 global collaborators. Nearly every sample came with metadata listing a de-identified subject ID, COVID-19 status, age in years and sex. HLA class I and class II types, where available, came from metadata supplied by the sample provider rather than from assay-based typing.

The immunoSEQ Assay, a bias-controlled multiplex PCR, was used to amplify TCRbeta CDR3 regions from genomic DNA. As for the original processing: Within the assay, amplification of reference gene primers was used to estimate how many nucleated cells each sample contained. Sequence reads were collapsed and filtered to measure the absolute abundance of every unique TCRbeta CDR3 rearrangement. Productive Simpson clonality was computed per sample as the square root of Simpson's diversity index over productive rearrangements. As stored in TCRdb, this immuneACCESS dataset retains in-frame rearrangements with V and J assigned. A fraction of the clones does not appear; measured against another copy, unresolved V genes explain less than half of the discrepancy, and the remainder lacks a known reason. V, J and clone size are those of that table, while D and trimming were read from the DNA. The sample profile shows hundreds of thousands of clones; about nine tenths of them were found once. The top ten hold about 5.2% of the sample.

Study-level results and caveats: The quantity of clinical and demographic metadata differed by source and by participant and was supplied without curation.

In regard to this clone: The specificity of this receptor is unknown. Base qualities are not recorded, but no much larger clone differs from it by a single base.

Participants in the prospective study were enrolled through a virtual design, were aged roughly 18 to 100 years, and lived in 24 United States geographic areas. In the prospective study, participants were assigned to cohorts based on the clinical history participants reported in a screening survey and a study questionnaire. Recovered participants in ImmuneRACE Cohort 3 were defined by two consecutive negative NP/OP PCR tests, clearance by a healthcare professional, or resolution of symptoms. In the prospective study, whole blood, serum and a nasopharyngeal or oropharyngeal swab were collected from each participant by mobile phlebotomists. Prospective study participants could optionally give additional blood draws and questionnaires over an approximately 2-month period. Blood samples from the prospective study were shipped frozen or at room temperature prior to DNA extraction. The germline V gene encodes CDR1 SGHRS and CDR2 YFSETQ. The CDR3 has 16 amino acids, counting the end cysteine and phenylalanine. Of all the DNA, just the CDR3 is kept, 48 bases in frame from base 1. Relative to germline, V is missing 0 bases and J is missing 7 bases, with 5 bases of the junction outside any gene match.

This sequence uses TRBV5-1 and TRBJ1-5, with 12 bases in between that match TRBD1. The sequenced sample consisted of PBMCs or T cells enriched from blood (not recorded which). This receptor was identified in a man in his 60s who had recovered from COVID-19. The CDR3 region has the sequence CASSLAGTGGGQPQHF. The nucleotide sequence is given as TGCGCCAGCAGCTTGGCTGGGACAGGGGGCGGGCAGCCCCAGCATTTT.